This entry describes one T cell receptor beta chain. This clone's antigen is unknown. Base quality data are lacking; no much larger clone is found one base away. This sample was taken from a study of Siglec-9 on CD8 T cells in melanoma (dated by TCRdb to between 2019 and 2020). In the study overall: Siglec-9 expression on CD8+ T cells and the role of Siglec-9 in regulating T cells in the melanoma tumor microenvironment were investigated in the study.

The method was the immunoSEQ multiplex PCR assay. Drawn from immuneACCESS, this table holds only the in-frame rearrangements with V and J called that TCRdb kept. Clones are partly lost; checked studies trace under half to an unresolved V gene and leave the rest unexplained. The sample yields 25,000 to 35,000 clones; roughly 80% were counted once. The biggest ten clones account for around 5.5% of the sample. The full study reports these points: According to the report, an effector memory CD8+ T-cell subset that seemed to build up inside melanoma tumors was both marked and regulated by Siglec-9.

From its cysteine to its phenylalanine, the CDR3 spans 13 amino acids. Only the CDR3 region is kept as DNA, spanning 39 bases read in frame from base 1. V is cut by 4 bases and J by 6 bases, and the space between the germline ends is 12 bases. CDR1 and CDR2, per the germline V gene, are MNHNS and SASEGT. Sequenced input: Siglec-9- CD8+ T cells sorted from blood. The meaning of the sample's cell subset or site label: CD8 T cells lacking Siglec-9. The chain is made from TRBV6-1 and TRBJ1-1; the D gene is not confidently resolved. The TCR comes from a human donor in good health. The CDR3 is CASSVLGSPEAFF. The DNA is TGTGCCAGCAGTGTGTTAGGGTCCCCTGAAGCTTTCTTT.